This T cell receptor beta chain was sequenced during a study of regulatory T cells in long-lasting Graves disease. Study observations and caveats: Peripheral blood alone, not thyroid tissue, underwent study.

Combining iRepertoire HTBI primers with Arm-PCR of CDR3 regions, the authors built TCR beta libraries. As processed by the authors: In the combined samples, 50 to 75 TRBV and 14 to 15 TRBJ segments were identified. TCRdb re-analysed the multiplex PCR reads in MiXCR, keeping a single row per CDR3 protein. The V and J calls were determined by TCRdb, not by the authors. The data contain hundreds of thousands of distinct CDR3 sequences, 15% to 20% of them seen just once; the ten biggest clones take up roughly 18%. This CDR3 has 14 residues. Germline CDR1 and CDR2: MNHEY and SMNVEV (reference sequence). V was clipped by 5 bases and J by 8 bases, with 15 bases between them. This clonotype was recorded at least ten times. What it recognizes is unknown. Sample time point: newly diagnosed GD, antithyroid drugs for less than 3 months. RNA extracted from PBMCs served as the sequencing template. An endocrinology department in Xi'an, China, supplied the patients.

These sequences were also reported in another study, on T cells in Graves' hyperthyroidism and ophthalmopathy. That source reports: HTBI primers were used for first-round RT-PCR of the TCR CDR3.

The sequencing here drew on peripheral blood mononuclear cells (PBMCs), taken at new diagnosis, from a patient treated with antithyroid drugs. The receptor's source is a woman younger than 45 with Graves disease. The chain couples TRBV27 to TRBJ2-2, with D perhaps given as TRBD1 or TRBD2 (6 bases each). CDR3 loop: CASSPKGGTGELFF. The CDR3 DNA sequence: TGTGCCAGCAGTCCTAAGGGGGGAACTGGGGAGCTGTTTTTT.